What follows are 30 T cell receptor beta chains derived from one specimen sequenced in a study of breast tumors, draining lymph nodes, adjacent tissues. Breast cancer patients provided tissue from their axillary draining lymph nodes. From the multiplex PCR reads, TCRdb called clonotypes with MiXCR, one entry per CDR3 protein. This table holds about 270,000 distinct CDR3 sequences, 30% found once. Sequencing used axillary lymph node tissue. The receptors stem from a female donor with breast cancer. Some clones in this sample may be carry-over from other donors' samples.

For this clonotype: A junction boundary mismatches the germline segment, possibly from a read error. V and J are TRBV11-3 and TRBJ2-2; 12 bases align to TRBD2. Germline values: CDR1 SGHNT, CDR2 YENEEA. This CDR3 comprises 18 residues. CDR3 loop: CASNQLRLAGDEHRGAVF. The CDR3 coding sequence is TGTGCCAGCAACCAACTCAGACTAGCGGGAGACGAGCACCGGGGAGCTGTTTTT.

There are many counts of this clonotype. This chain uses TRBV9 with TRBJ1-3; 7 positions match TRBD1. Germline V gene data show CDR1 as SGDLS and CDR2 as YYNGEE. This CDR3 has 16 residues. With V trimmed by 4 bases and J by 4 bases, 11 bases remained unmatched. The CDR3 sequence: CASSPRTGGKGNTIYF. In DNA, the CDR3 is TGTGCCAGCAGCCCTCGGACAGGTGGTAAAGGAAACACCATATATTTT.

The table lists this clonotype with many counts. The chain couples TRBV2 to TRBJ1-5, with TRBD1 as a possible D gene (6 bases). Trimming cost V 6 bases and J 0 bases, with 9 bases left between them. Looked up from germline, CDR1 is SNHLY and CDR2 is FYNNEI. The CDR3 length is 14 residues. The CDR3, as DNA: TGTGCCAGCAGCGCGGGGGCTAGCAATCAGCCCCAGCATTTT. It is translated as CASSAGASNQPQHF.

The sample holds many counts of this clonotype. This chain connects TRBV5-1 to TRBJ2-7; maybe TRBD2 (5 bases). Trimming shortened V by 3 bases and J by 1 base, and 11 bases separated the two germline ends. Germline V gene data show CDR1 as SGHRS and CDR2 as YFSETQ. The CDR3 spans 14 residues. The CDR3 region has the DNA TGCGCCAGCAGCTCTAGTGGGGAGTCCTACGAGCAGTACTTC. It encodes CASSSSGESYEQYF.

This clonotype was recorded a few times. This may arise from a read error, as a much more abundant clone is one base away. CDR3 nucleotides: TGTGCCAGCAGTTACTTGAGCTCAGGGGGCTCCGAAAAACTGTTTTTT. Its translation: CASSYLSSGGSEKLFF. The V gene is TRBV6-5, the J gene TRBJ1-4; 8 bases are a match to TRBD1. Germline trimming cut 1 base from V and 8 bases from J; bases unmatched to any gene: 9. Germline V gives CDR1 MNHEY, CDR2 SVGAGI. The CDR3 is made up of 16 amino acids.

The rearrangement links TRBV5-1 to TRBJ2-3, with D uncertain. Per germline, CDR1 SGHRS and CDR2 YFSETQ. V lost 7 bases to trimming and J lost 2 bases, with 11 bases between them. The CDR3 has 13 amino acids. CDR3 sequence reads: CASRVGNTDTQYF. The CDR3 bases are TGCGCCAGCCGGGTGGGGAACACAGATACGCAGTATTTT.

This clonotype was found many times. V gene TRBV20-1 combines with J gene TRBJ2-1, with TRBD1 matching 8 bases. After removal of 0 bases from V and 5 bases from J, the junction contained 12 bases not matched to a gene. From germline, CDR1 is DFQATT and CDR2 SNEGSKA (reference sequence). CDR3 length equals 17 residues. The CDR3 DNA follows: TGCAGTGCTAGAGACTTCTCCCCCGGGACAGGACACAATGAGCAGTTCTTC. This codes for CSARDFSPGTGHNEQFF.

This clonotype was seen at least ten times. The V gene is TRBV5-1, the J gene TRBJ2-3; D remains ambiguous. Looked up from germline, CDR1 is SGHRS and CDR2 is YFSETQ. Between the trimmed V and J ends, which lost 0 bases and 2 bases, there was a span of 13 bases. This CDR3 is built from 16 residues. The chain's CDR3 is CASSLEARSLTDTQYF. The CDR3 DNA follows: TGCGCCAGCAGCTTGGAAGCTCGGTCCCTCACAGATACGCAGTATTTT.

A remark on this clonotype: A much bigger clone sits one base away, suggesting this may be a read error. The chain employs TRBV5-5 and TRBJ2-2, with 9 nucleotides matching TRBD1. The CDR3 is 17 residues long. Germline lookup yields CDR1 SGHKS and CDR2 YYEKEE (reference sequence). CDR3 sequence: CASSPGQGIVHTGGLFF. CDR3 in DNA: TGTGCCAGCAGCCCCGGACAGGGGATAGTTCACACCGGGGGGCTGTTTTTT. The variable domain in full, completed from reference TRBV5-5 and TRBJ2-2, reads DAGVTQSPTHLIKTRGQQVTLRCSPISGHKSVSWYQQVLGQGPQFIFQYYEKEERGRGNFPDRFSARQFPNYSSELNVNALLLGDSALYLCASSPGQGIVHTGGLFFGEGSRLTVL.

This clonotype was counted many times. The rearrangement joins TRBV6-5 to TRBJ2-7, with TRBD2 matching over 8 bases. The ends lost 7 bases at V and 6 bases at J; junction bases unmatched: 8. The germline V gene encodes CDR1 MNHEY and CDR2 SVGAGI. The CDR3 length is 13 residues. The CDR3 spells CASTWSSGSEQYF. The CDR3 DNA is TGTGCCAGCACATGGTCCAGCGGGAGCGAGCAGTACTTC.

Many counts were recorded for this clonotype. The V call is TRBV6-6, the J call TRBJ2-3; 12 nucleotides line up with TRBD2. Germline loops: CDR1 MNHNY, CDR2 SVGAGI (reference sequence). With 5 bases clipped from V and 6 bases from J, the junction kept 12 bases outside the gene matches. The CDR3 is made up of 17 amino acids. For the CDR3, the DNA is TGTGCCAGCAGTCAATCTACCGGACTAGCGGGATCTGATACGCAGTATTTT. Translating it yields CASSQSTGLAGSDTQYF.

Many counts were recorded for this clonotype. V and J are TRBV9 and TRBJ2-7, with 7 bases identical to TRBD2. V lost 0 bases to trimming and J lost 3 bases; unmatched junction nucleotides: 3. Germline V CDR1 and CDR2: SGDLS, YYNGEE. The CDR3 extends over 14 amino acids. Written as DNA, the CDR3 is TGTGCCAGCAGCGTAGGGGGGGGGAACTACGAGCAGTACTTC. Translation gives CASSVGGGNYEQYF.

This clonotype was recorded many times. This chain links TRBV20-1 with TRBJ2-5; TRBD1 aligns across 10 bases. V lost 3 bases and J lost 5; bases outside the gene matches: 3. CDR3 length: 13 amino acids. Germline CDR1 and CDR2: DFQATT and SNEGSKA (reference sequence). CDR3 DNA: TGCAGTGCTAGCCCGGGACAGGGGGAGACCCAGTACTTC. Amino acids: CSASPGQGETQYF.

This rearrangement joins TRBV25-1 to TRBJ2-1; 10 bases line up with TRBD1. The germline CDR1 and CDR2 sequences are MGHDK and SYGVNS. The CDR3 contains 16 residues. V dropped 4 bases and J dropped 8; count of bases not matched to a gene: 11. Here the CDR3 DNA reads TGTGCCAGCAGTGCTACGCTCGGGGACAGGGGTTATGAGCAGTTCTTC. It is translated as CASSATLGDRGYEQFF.

This clonotype showed up many times. The V call is TRBV4-3, the J call TRBJ2-7; D not resolved. Germline-derived CDR1 and CDR2 are LGHNA and YSLEER. Trimming pared 0 bases from V and 2 bases from J, leaving 5 bases between. CDR3 length: 13 residues. The CDR3 sequence: CASSQESPYEQYF. In DNA form, the CDR3 reads TGCGCCAGCAGCCAAGAAAGTCCCTACGAGCAGTACTTC.

This clonotype was counted many times. This sequence joins TRBV7-2 and TRBJ2-7; no clear D gene. Trimming took off 3 bases at V and 0 bases at J, with 6 bases between the two ends. Germline CDR1 and CDR2: SGHTA and FQGNSA. This CDR3 has 13 residues. CDR3 region: CASSLAASYEQYF. CDR3 nucleotide sequence: TGTGCCAGCAGCTTGGCAGCCTCCTACGAGCAGTACTTC.

About this clonotype itself: A read error may produce the germline difference seen at one junction end. The chain recombines TRBV24-1 with TRBJ1-5, with D possibly TRBD1 on 6 matching bases. This CDR3 is 13 amino acids long. Germline assignment: CDR1 KGHDR and CDR2 SFDVKD. Here the CDR3 reads CATRDNSNQPQHF. The CDR3 nucleotides read TGTGCCACGCGGGACAATAGCAATCAGCCACAGCATTTT.

This clonotype was seen many times. The chain employs TRBV7-2 and TRBJ2-3; D possibly corresponds to TRBD2 (5 bases). The CDR3 is made up of 13 amino acids. The V gene lost 3 bases and the J gene lost 6 bases, with 10 bases spanning the gap. The germline V gene encodes CDR1 SGHTA and CDR2 FQGNSA. For the CDR3, the DNA is TGTGCCAGCAGCTTGAGGGTATGGGATACGCAGTATTTT. The encoded protein is CASSLRVWDTQYF.

This clonotype was seen repeatedly, ten times or more. V usage is TRBV24-1 and J usage is TRBJ2-1; possible D gene TRBD1, 5 bases. From germline, CDR1 is KGHDR and CDR2 SFDVKD. This CDR3 has 12 amino acids. The V end lost 5 bases, the J end lost 12 bases, and 13 bases lay between the germline ends. This chain's CDR3 is CATSAPNRGQFF. CDR3 bases: TGTGCCACCAGTGCACCAAATAGGGGGCAGTTCTTC.

This clonotype turned up a few times. V and J are TRBV5-1 and TRBJ1-4, with D perhaps TRBD1 (5 bases). The CDR3 loop spans 14 amino acids. The germline gives CDR1 SGHRS, CDR2 YFSETQ. Trimming stripped 5 bases from V and 8 bases from J, with 16 bases between. The CDR3, as DNA: TGCGCCAGCAGGGCCGGGACGGGAGCAGAAAAACTGTTTTTT. It yields the protein CASRAGTGAEKLFF.

Concerning this clonotype: A much bigger clone sits one base away, suggesting this may be a read error. The chain joins TRBV11-2 to TRBJ2-7, with TRBD2 matching 7 bases. This CDR3 has 14 residues. The ends lost 3 bases at V and 6 bases at J; junction bases unmatched: 8. Germline loops: CDR1 SGHAT, CDR2 FQNNGV. The CDR3 nucleotides read TGTGCCAGCAGCTTCGGGCTAGCGGCAGCCGAGCAGTACTTC. Its protein product is CASSFGLAAAEQYF. Using reference TRBV11-2 and TRBJ2-7 for the parts outside the CDR3, the full variable domain is EAGVAQSPRYKIIEKRQSVAFWCNPISGHATLYWYQQILGQGPKLLIQFQNNGVVDDSQLPKDRFSAERLKGVDSTLKIQPAKLEDSAVYLCASSFGLAAAEQYFGPGTRLTVT.

This clonotype appeared many times. This chain joins TRBV20-1 and TRBJ2-5; D gene ambiguous. V lost 6 bases to trimming and J lost 0 bases, with 8 bases between them. This CDR3 is 12 amino acids long. Germline V CDR1 and CDR2: DFQATT, SNEGSKA (reference sequence). This CDR3 is CSASRYQETQYF. In DNA, the CDR3 is TGCAGTGCCAGTCGGTACCAAGAGACCCAGTACTTC.

The chain employs TRBV18 and TRBJ1-4; tentative D call: TRBD1 (6 bases). This CDR3 contains 13 residues. The V gene's germline CDR1 is KGHSH and CDR2 LQKENI. V was pared by 5 bases and J by 6 bases, with 10 bases between. The CDR3 DNA reads as TGTGCCAGCTCAGATCGGACAGATGAAAAACTGTTTTTT. It specifies CASSDRTDEKLFF.

In its sample, this clonotype was seen many times. The chain combines TRBV19 with TRBJ1-2; no firm D call. Germline CDR1 LNHDA, CDR2 SQIVND (reference sequence). The CDR3 extends over 13 amino acids. V was pared by 6 bases and J by 5 bases, with 13 bases between. CDR3 residues: CASSLPSRYGYTF. The CDR3 DNA reads as TGTGCCAGTAGCTTGCCGAGCAGGTATGGCTACACCTTC.

CDR3 nucleotides: TGTGCCAGCACAGTACTCGAACAGGGCAGGCAGTTCTTC. It specifies CASTVLEQGRQFF. This chain links TRBV5-4 with TRBJ2-1; possibly TRBD1 for D (6 bases). CDR3 size: 13 residues. The germline V gene encodes CDR1 SGHNT and CDR2 YYREEE (reference sequence). V lost 6 bases to trimming and J lost 12 bases, with 19 bases between them.

Of note for this clonotype: At one end, the junction sequence differs from germline, possibly due to a read error. This rearrangement joins TRBV19 to TRBJ2-1; 10 nucleotides line up with TRBD1. This CDR3 is built from 17 residues. Germline CDR1 reads LNHDA; CDR2 reads SQIVND (reference sequence). The CDR3 is CASSIGGGRDRGYKQFF. DNA of the CDR3: TGTGCCAGTAGCATAGGGGGGGGGCGGGACAGGGGTTATAAGCAGTTCTTC.

This clonotype was counted at least ten times. The rearrangement joins TRBV6-6 to TRBJ1-2; the D is unclear. CDR3 length equals 14 residues. Trimming pared 7 bases from V and 2 bases from J, leaving 14 bases between. Per germline, CDR1 MNHNY and CDR2 SVGAGI (reference sequence). CDR3 DNA sequence: TGTGCCAGCACTCGTTATACTATCAACTATGGCTACACCTTC. It codes for CASTRYTINYGYTF.

V usage is TRBV6-6 and J usage is TRBJ2-5; the match to TRBD2 covers 10 bases. The CDR3 is 14 amino acids. The V segment lost 6 bases and the J segment 4 bases; nucleotides outside the gene matches: 5. Germline CDR1 reads MNHNY; CDR2 reads SVGAGI (reference sequence). For the CDR3, the DNA is TGTGCCAGCAGGGCTAGCGGGAGATCAGAGACCCAGTACTTC. Translating it yields CASRASGRSETQYF.

Details on this clonotype: Because the CDR3's place on the DNA is in doubt, the DNA is left out and the CDR3 is given as listed by TCRdb. The V gene is TRBV4-3, the J gene TRBJ1-2. Inclusive of both ends, the CDR3 amounts to 14 amino acids. Germline loops: CDR1 LGHNA, CDR2 YSLEER. Here the CDR3 reads CTSSRDSRFYGCTF.

The chain recombines TRBV2 with TRBJ2-7; 12 nucleotides align to TRBD2. Germline CDR1 is SNHLY and CDR2 is FYNNEI. The CDR3 loop spans 16 amino acids. Trimming cost V 1 base and J 2 bases; bases outside gene matches: 3. DNA for the CDR3: TGTGCCAGCAGTGAAGGGACTAGCGGGAAGACCTACGAGCAGTACTTC. The encoded protein is CASSEGTSGKTYEQYF.